In this sample, the clone carrying this T cell receptor (beta chain) turned up a few times. Trimming took 8 bases from V and 2 from J, leaving 22 bases between them. Germline V gene data show CDR1 as MDHEN and CDR2 as SYDVKM. The CDR3 runs 17 residues. The sample belongs to a study of blood T cell repertoires in COVID-19. Study-wide background: Sites in the United States, Italy and Spain provided acute and convalescent COVID-19 samples. The analysed material was cDNA or gDNA that came from T cells, B-cell-depleted T cells, or PBMCs.

Per the authors' pipeline: Nucleated cell number was recorded as an estimate derived from reference gene primer amplification. Only in-frame clones appear in the TCRdb table, and some are missing; sequencing was by immunoSEQ multiplex PCR. Clone size and V and J calls were adopted from that table, with D and trimming inferred from the DNA. The sample holds roughly 70,000 clones, 75% to 95% seen once. This TCR was recovered from a human donor with active COVID-19. The donor label of this sample is uncertain. This chain uses TRBV28 with TRBJ2-1; D perhaps matches TRBD2 (5 bases). Input material: peripheral blood. The CDR3 loop reads CASRNRAGYSTYNEQFF. The CDR3 DNA reads as TGTGCCAGCCGTAATCGGGCGGGTTATTCAACCTACAATGAGCAGTTCTTC.